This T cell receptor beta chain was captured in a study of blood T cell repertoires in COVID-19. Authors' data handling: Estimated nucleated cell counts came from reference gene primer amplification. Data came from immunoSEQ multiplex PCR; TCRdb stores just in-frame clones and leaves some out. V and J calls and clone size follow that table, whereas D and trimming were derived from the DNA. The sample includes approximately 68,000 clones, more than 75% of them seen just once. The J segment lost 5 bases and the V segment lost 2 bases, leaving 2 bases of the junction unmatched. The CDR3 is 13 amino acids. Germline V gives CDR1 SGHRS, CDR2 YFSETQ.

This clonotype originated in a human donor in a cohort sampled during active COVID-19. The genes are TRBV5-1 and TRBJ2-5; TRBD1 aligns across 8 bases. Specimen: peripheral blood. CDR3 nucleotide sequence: TGCGCCAGCAGCTTCAGGGGGCGGGAGACCCAGTACTTC. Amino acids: CASSFRGRETQYF.